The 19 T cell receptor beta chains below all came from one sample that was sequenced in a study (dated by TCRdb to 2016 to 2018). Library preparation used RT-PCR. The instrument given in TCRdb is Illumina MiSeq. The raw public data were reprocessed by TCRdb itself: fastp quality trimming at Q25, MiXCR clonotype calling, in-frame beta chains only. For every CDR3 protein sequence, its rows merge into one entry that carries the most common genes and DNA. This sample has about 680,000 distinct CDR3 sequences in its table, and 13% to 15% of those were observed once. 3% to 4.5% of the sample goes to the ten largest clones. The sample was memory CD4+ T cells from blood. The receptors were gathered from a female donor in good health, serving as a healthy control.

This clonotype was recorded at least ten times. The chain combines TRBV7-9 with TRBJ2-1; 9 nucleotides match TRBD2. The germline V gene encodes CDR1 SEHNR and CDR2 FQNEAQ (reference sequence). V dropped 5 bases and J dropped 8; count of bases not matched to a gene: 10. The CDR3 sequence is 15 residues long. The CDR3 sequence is CASSPGTSRIDEQFF. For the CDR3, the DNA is TGTGCCAGCAGCCCTGGGACTAGCAGAATCGATGAGCAGTTCTTC. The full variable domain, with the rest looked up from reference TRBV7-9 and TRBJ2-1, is DTGVSQNPRHKITKRGQNVTFRCDPISEHNRLYWYRQTLGQGPEFLTYFQNEAQLEKSRLLSDRFSAERPKGSFSTLEIQRTEQGDSAMYLCASSPGTSRIDEQFFGPGTRLTVL.

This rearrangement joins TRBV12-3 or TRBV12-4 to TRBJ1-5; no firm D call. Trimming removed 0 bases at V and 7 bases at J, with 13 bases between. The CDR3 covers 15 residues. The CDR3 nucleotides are TGTGCCAGCAGTTTAGCGTCTCGGGTCTGGCAGCCCCAGCATTTT. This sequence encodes CASSLASRVWQPQHF.

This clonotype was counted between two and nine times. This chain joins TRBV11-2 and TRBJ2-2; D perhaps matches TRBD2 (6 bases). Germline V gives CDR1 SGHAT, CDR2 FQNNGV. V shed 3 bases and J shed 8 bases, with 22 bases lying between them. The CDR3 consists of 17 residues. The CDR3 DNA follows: TGTGCCAGCAGCTTCCTTACGGGACTCATACCTACTGGGGAGCTGTTTTTT. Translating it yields CASSFLTGLIPTGELFF.

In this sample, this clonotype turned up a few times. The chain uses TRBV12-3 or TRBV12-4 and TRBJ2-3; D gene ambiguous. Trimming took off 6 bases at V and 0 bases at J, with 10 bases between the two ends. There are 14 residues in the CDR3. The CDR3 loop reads CASSLARSTDTQYF. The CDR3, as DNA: TGTGCCAGCAGCCTGGCCAGAAGCACAGATACGCAGTATTTT.

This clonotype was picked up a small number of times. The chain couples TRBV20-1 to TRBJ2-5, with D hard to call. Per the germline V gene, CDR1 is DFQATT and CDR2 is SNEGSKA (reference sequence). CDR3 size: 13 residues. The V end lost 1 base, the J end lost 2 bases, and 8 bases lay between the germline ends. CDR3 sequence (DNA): TGCAGTGCTAGAGGGTCCTTTCAAGAGACCCAGTACTTC. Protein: CSARGSFQETQYF.

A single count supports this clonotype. DNA for the CDR3: TGCAGCGTTGTCAGAAGTGCAACTAATGAAAAACTGTTTTTT. Protein: CSVVRSATNEKLFF. The V gene is TRBV29-1, the J gene TRBJ1-4; D unclear. Germline CDR1 reads SQVTM; CDR2 reads ANQGSEA. The CDR3 spans 14 residues. V was clipped by 4 bases and J by 0 bases, with 9 bases between them. Full variable domain (missing parts from reference TRBV29-1 and TRBJ1-4): SAVISQKPSRDICQRGTSLTIQCQVDSQVTMMFWYRQQPGQSLTLIATANQGSEATYESGFVIDKFPISRPNLTFSTLTVSNMSPEDSSIYLCSVVRSATNEKLFFGSGTQLSVL.

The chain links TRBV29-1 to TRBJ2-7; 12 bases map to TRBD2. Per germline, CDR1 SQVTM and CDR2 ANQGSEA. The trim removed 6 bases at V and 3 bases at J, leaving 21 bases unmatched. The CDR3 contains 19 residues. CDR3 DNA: TGCAGCGTCCTGAGGGCAGGGGGCCCCGGGACTAGCGGGTACTACGAGCAGTACTTC. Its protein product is CSVLRAGGPGTSGYYEQYF.

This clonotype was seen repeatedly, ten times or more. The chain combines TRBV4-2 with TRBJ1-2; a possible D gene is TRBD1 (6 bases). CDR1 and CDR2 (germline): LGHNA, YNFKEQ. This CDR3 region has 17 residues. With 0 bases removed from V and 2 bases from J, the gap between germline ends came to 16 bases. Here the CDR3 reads CASSQDHGGATNYGYTF. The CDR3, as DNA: TGTGCCAGCAGCCAAGATCATGGGGGGGCAACCAACTATGGCTACACCTTC.

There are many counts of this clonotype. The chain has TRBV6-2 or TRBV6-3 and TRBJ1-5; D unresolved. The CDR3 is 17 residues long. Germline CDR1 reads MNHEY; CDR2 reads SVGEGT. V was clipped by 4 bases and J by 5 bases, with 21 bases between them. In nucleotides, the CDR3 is TGTGCCAGCAGTTCGATCACGAAACACGGCGTGTATCAGCCCCAGCATTTT. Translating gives CASSSITKHGVYQPQHF.

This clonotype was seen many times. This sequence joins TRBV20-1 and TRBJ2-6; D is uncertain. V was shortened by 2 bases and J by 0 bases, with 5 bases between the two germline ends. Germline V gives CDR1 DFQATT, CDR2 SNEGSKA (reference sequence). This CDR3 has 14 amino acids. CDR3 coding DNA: TGCAGTGCTAGAAGCGCCTCTGGGGCCAACGTCCTGACTTTC. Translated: CSARSASGANVLTF.

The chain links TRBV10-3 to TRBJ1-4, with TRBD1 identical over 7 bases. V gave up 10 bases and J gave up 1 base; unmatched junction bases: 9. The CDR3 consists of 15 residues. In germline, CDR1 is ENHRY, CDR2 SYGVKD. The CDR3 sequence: CATKDRTGTNEKLFF. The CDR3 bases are TGTGCCACCAAGGACAGGACGGGAACTAATGAAAAACTGTTTTTT.

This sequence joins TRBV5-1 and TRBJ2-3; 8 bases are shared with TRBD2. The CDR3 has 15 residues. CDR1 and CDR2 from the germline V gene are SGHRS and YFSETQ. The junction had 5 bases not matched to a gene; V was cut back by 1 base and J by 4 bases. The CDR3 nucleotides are TGCGCCAGCAGCTTGCAGCGGGAGTTATCAGATACGCAGTATTTT. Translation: CASSLQRELSDTQYF.

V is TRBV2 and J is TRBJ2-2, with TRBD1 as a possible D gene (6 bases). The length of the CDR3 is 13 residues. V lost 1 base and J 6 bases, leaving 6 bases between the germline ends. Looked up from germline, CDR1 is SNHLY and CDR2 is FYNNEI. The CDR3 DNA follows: TGTGCCAGCAGTGAAGAGGGGGCCGGGGAGCTGTTTTTT. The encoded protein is CASSEEGAGELFF.

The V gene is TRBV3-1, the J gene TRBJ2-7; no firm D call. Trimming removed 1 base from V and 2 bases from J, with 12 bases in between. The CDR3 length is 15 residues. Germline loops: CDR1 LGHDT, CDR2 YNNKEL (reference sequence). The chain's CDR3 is CASSQGHVLTYEQYF. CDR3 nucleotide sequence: TGTGCCAGCAGCCAAGGGCACGTCTTGACCTACGAGCAGTACTTC.

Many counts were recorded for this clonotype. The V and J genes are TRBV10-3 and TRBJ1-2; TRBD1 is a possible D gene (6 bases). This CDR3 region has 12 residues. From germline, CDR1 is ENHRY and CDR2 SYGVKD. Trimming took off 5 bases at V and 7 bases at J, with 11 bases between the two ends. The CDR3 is CAISPQGSGYTF. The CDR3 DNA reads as TGTGCCATCAGTCCACAGGGTTCTGGCTACACCTTC.

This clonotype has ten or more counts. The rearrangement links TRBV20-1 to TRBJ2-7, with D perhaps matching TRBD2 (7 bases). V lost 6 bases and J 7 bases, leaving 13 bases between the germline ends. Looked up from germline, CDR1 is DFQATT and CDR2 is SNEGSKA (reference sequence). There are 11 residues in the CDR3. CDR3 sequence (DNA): TGCAGTGCGCGGCGGGGGCGGGAGCAGTACTTC. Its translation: CSARRGREQYF.

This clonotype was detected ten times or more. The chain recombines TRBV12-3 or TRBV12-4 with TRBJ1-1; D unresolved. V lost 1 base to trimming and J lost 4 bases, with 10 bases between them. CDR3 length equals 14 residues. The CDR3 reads CASSLGEWVTEAFF. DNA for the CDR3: TGTGCCAGCAGTTTAGGGGAATGGGTCACTGAAGCTTTCTTT.

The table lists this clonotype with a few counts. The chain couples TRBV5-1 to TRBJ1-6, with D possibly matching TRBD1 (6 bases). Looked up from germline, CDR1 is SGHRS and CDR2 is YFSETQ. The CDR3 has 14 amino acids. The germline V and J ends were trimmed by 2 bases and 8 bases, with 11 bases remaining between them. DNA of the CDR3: TGCGCCAGCAGCTTAGGGACAACCGATTCACCCCTCCACTTT. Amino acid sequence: CASSLGTTDSPLHF. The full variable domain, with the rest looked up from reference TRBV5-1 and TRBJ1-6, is KAGVTQTPRYLIKTRGQQVTLSCSPISGHRSVSWYQQTPGQGLQFLFEYFSETQRNKGNFPGRFSGRQFSNSRSEMNVSTLELGDSALYLCASSLGTTDSPLHFGNGTRLTVT.

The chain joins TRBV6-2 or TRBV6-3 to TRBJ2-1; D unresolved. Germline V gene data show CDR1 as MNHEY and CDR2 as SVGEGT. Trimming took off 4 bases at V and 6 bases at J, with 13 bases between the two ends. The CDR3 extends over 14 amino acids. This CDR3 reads CASSSTLTVNEQFF. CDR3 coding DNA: TGTGCCAGCAGTTCGACCCTAACCGTCAATGAGCAGTTCTTC.